Presented here are 4 T cell receptor beta chains from one specimen sequenced in a study of blood T cell repertoires in COVID-19. The assay was immunoSEQ multiplex PCR, and TCRdb's table has in-frame clones only and misses some. This sample has about 320,000 clones; around 92% occur once, and the top ten carry roughly 10%. The sequencing sample was made of peripheral blood. The receptors originated from a woman in her twenties or thirties with COVID-19, enrolled during active disease.

This chain joins TRBV19 and TRBJ2-5; 7 bases fit TRBD2. The ends lost 7 bases at V and 3 bases at J; junction bases unmatched: 8. The CDR3 is 14 residues long. Germline lookup yields CDR1 LNHDA and CDR2 SQIVND (reference sequence). Here the CDR3 DNA reads TGTGCCAGTAACTCAGTGGGGGGGGAAGAGACCCAGTACTTC. As protein: CASNSVGGEETQYF.

The CDR3 reads CASRLTATETDTQYF. DNA of the CDR3: TGTGCCAGCAGACTCACCGCGACAGAGACAGATACGCAGTATTTT. The chain has TRBV5-4 and TRBJ2-3; D possibly corresponds to TRBD1 (5 bases). Trimming shortened V by 5 bases and J by 3 bases, and 16 bases separated the two germline ends. The CDR3 loop spans 15 amino acids. CDR1 is SGHNT, CDR2 YYREEE, per germline (reference sequence).

This chain joins TRBV6-6 and TRBJ1-6; a possible D gene is TRBD1 (6 bases). Deletions cut 7 bases from V and 14 bases from J, with 15 bases between. The CDR3 runs to 12 residues. The germline gives CDR1 MNHNY, CDR2 SVGAGI (reference sequence). CDR3 bases: TGTGCCAGCATGGGCGGGGGGCAGTCCCTCCACTTT. Encoded protein: CASMGGGQSLHF.

This chain joins TRBV10-2 and TRBJ2-5; D is perhaps TRBD2 (7 bases). There are 16 residues in the CDR3. Germline V gene data show CDR1 as WSHSY and CDR2 as SAAADI. Trimming removed 7 bases from V and 4 bases from J, with 22 bases in between. CDR3 protein: CASTHNRGAWVETQYF. The CDR3 bases are TGCGCCAGCACTCACAATCGGGGGGCGTGGGTAGAGACCCAGTACTTC.